This section outlines one T cell receptor beta chain sequence together with its context. The sample belongs to a study of T cells in women clearing cervical HPV infection. Produced via immunoSEQ multiplex PCR; TCRdb's table is partial and in-frame only. The sample totals 30,000 to 35,000 clones. Sequencing was done on a sample of blood buffy coat. The TCR was taken from a woman aged 18-70 years with a cervical HPV16 infection that either progressed to CIN3+ or cleared (not recorded which).

This chain's CDR3 is CASSWGGGSDTQYF. The sequenced CDR3 bases are TGTGCCAGTAGTTGGGGGGGCGGGTCAGATACG. The gene calls are TRBV19 and TRBJ2-3; D is perhaps TRBD2 (7 bases). The read ends 3 residues early relative to the CDR3; the germline J gene fills the gap. The CDR3 is 14 amino acids. The germline CDR1 and CDR2 sequences are LNHDA and SQIVND (reference sequence). V lost 5 bases, J lost 4 bases, and 13 bases lay in between.